This is a list of T cell receptor beta chains from one sample in a study of blood T cell repertoires in COVID-19. The table came from immunoSEQ multiplex PCR; TCRdb's copy has only in-frame clones and leaves some out. The sample holds some 120,000 clones, roughly four fifths seen once. The sequencing sample was made of peripheral blood. These receptors all come from a man aged 65 to 79 with acute or convalescent COVID-19. Each CDR3 is given with its conserved first and last residue. The D gene is left open where the match is weak. Size is omitted from some rows. Given values are once, few, many or a class for expanded clones.

d_call	clone_size	v_call	j_call	cdr3_aa	cdr3_nt
NA	NA	TRBV10-2	TRBJ2-5	CASSVPPLGGTQYF	TGCGCCAGCAGTGTTCCCCCGTTAGGCGGGACCCAGTACTTC
NA	NA	TRBV12-3/TRBV12-4	TRBJ1-2	CASSGGYGYTF	TGTGCCAGCAGCGGAGGCTATGGCTACACCTTC
NA	few	TRBV28	TRBJ1-5	CATMGAGGNQPQHF	TGTGCCACCATGGGGGCTGGGGGCAATCAGCCCCAGCATTTT
NA	NA	TRBV5-1	TRBJ2-3	CASSLRSGSFDTQYF	TGCGCCAGCAGCTTGCGGAGCGGCTCGTTCGATACGCAGTATTTT
NA	NA	TRBV28	TRBJ1-4	CASSSRPSENEKLFF	TGTGCCAGCAGCAGTCGCCCGAGCGAGAATGAAAAACTGTTTTTT
TRBD1	NA	TRBV28	TRBJ1-2	CASSSTAGGYGYTF	TGTGCCAGCAGTTCAACAGCAGGGGGATATGGCTACACCTTC
NA	NA	TRBV4-1	TRBJ1-5	CASSQAVVGNQPQHF	TGCGCCAGCAGCCAAGCGGTCGTGGGCAATCAGCCCCAGCATTTT
TRBD1	NA	TRBV5-1	TRBJ2-1	CASSLTGAKTYNEQFF	TGCGCCAGCAGCTTGACAGGGGCTAAAACCTACAATGAGCAGTTCTTC
TRBD1	NA	TRBV2	TRBJ1-6	CASSRQGTSNSPLHF	TGTGCCAGCAGTCGACAGGGGACCTCTAATTCACCCCTCCACTTT
NA	once	TRBV7-9	TRBJ2-1	CASSLAGGWEQFF	TGTGCCAGCAGCTTAGCGGGGGGATGGGAGCAGTTCTTC
NA	NA	TRBV6-5	TRBJ1-5	CASSWTTPGEPQHF	TGTGCCAGCAGTTGGACAACCCCTGGGGAGCCCCAGCATTTT
TRBD1	NA	TRBV19	TRBJ1-1	CASSTLSFKGTGVGVTEAFF	TGTGCCAGTAGTACACTCTCCTTTAAGGGGACAGGGGTTGGTGTCACTGAAGCTTTCTTT
TRBD1	NA	TRBV2	TRBJ1-1	CASSELRQGNTEAFF	TGTGCCAGCAGTGAACTCCGACAGGGGAACACTGAAGCTTTCTTT
NA	NA	TRBV18	TRBJ1-2	CASSPTGGGDGYTF	TGTGCCAGCTCACCAACGGGTGGCGGGGATGGCTACACCTTC
NA	NA	TRBV3-1/TRBV3-2	TRBJ2-5	CASSQESSGAGKTQYF	TGTGCCAGCAGCCAAGAGAGTTCAGGGGCAGGGAAGACCCAGTACTTC
TRBD1	NA	TRBV3-1/TRBV3-2	TRBJ1-2	CASSLNQGADGYTF	TGTGCCAGCAGCTTGAACCAGGGGGCGGATGGCTACACCTTC
TRBD1	NA	TRBV15	TRBJ2-4	CATSRVQGASKNIQYF	TGTGCCACCAGCAGAGTACAGGGGGCGTCCAAAAACATTCAGTACTTC
NA	few	TRBV28	TRBJ2-2	CASRSGQSGTGELFF	TGTGCCAGCAGATCCGGACAGTCGGGCACCGGGGAGCTGTTTTTT
TRBD2	NA	TRBV5-1	TRBJ2-5	CASRYLAGAEETQYF	TGCGCCAGCAGGTATCTAGCGGGAGCTGAAGAGACCCAGTACTTC
TRBD1	NA	TRBV24-1	TRBJ1-2	CATSAQGNYGYTF	TGTGCCACCAGTGCACAGGGGAACTATGGCTACACCTTC
NA	NA	TRBV5-6	TRBJ1-1	CASRRRQGLTEAFF	TGTGCCAGCAGACGGAGGCAGGGGCTTACTGAAGCTTTCTTT
NA	few	TRBV18	TRBJ1-5	CASSPRQDNQPQHF	TGTGCCAGCTCACCACGACAGGATAATCAGCCCCAGCATTTT
TRBD1	few	TRBV3-1/TRBV3-2	TRBJ1-2	CASSPRQGHSWGGYTF	TGTGCCAGCAGCCCTCGACAGGGCCATAGTTGGGGCGGCTACACCTTC
NA	NA	TRBV12-5	TRBJ1-1	CASGARGQNTEAFF	TGTGCTAGTGGAGCTCGAGGACAGAACACTGAAGCTTTCTTT
TRBD1	NA	TRBV5-1	TRBJ1-2	CASSGDGQGYYGYTF	TGCGCCAGCAGCGGCGACGGACAGGGTTACTATGGCTACACCTTC
NA	NA	TRBV29-1	TRBJ2-5	CSVERQGGTQYF	TGCAGCGTTGAACGGCAGGGGGGGACCCAGTACTTC
TRBD1	NA	TRBV9	TRBJ2-3	CASSGTGRTDTQYF	TGTGCCAGCAGCGGGACAGGGAGGACAGATACGCAGTATTTT
NA	once	TRBV6-5	TRBJ2-1	CATLGANEQFF	TGTGCCACCCTAGGGGCCAATGAGCAGTTCTTC
TRBD1	NA	TRBV5-4	TRBJ1-1	CASSLGSGGVNTEAFF	TGTGCCAGCAGCTTGGGTTCAGGGGGTGTTAACACTGAAGCTTTCTTT
NA	NA	TRBV2	TRBJ2-7	CASSEARVYEQYF	TGTGCCAGCAGTGAAGCTCGGGTTTACGAGCAGTACTTC
TRBD2	NA	TRBV7-7	TRBJ2-7	CASSLGLGGEQYF	TGTGCCAGCAGCCTGGGACTAGGGGGCGAGCAGTACTTC
NA	NA	TRBV15	TRBJ1-5	CAIRQGNQPQHF	TGTGCCATCCGGCAGGGCAATCAGCCCCAGCATTTT
NA	once	TRBV6-4	TRBJ1-6	CASSLEQGTNSPLHF	TGTGCCAGCAGTCTCGAACAGGGCACAAATTCACCCCTCCACTTT
NA	once	TRBV28	TRBJ2-2	CASSLALNTGELFF	TGTGCCAGCAGTTTGGCCCTGAACACCGGGGAGCTGTTTTTT
NA	NA	TRBV5-1	TRBJ1-1	CASSLFEGVTEAFF	TGCGCCAGCAGCTTGTTTGAGGGGGTGACTGAAGCTTTCTTT
NA	few	TRBV28	TRBJ1-3	CASSLSGGGSSGNTIYF	TGTGCCAGCAGTTTAAGTGGGGGAGGGAGCTCTGGAAACACCATATATTTT
TRBD1	NA	TRBV6-1	TRBJ1-1	CASSERGGSEAFF	TGTGCCAGCAGTGAACGAGGGGGCTCTGAAGCTTTCTTT